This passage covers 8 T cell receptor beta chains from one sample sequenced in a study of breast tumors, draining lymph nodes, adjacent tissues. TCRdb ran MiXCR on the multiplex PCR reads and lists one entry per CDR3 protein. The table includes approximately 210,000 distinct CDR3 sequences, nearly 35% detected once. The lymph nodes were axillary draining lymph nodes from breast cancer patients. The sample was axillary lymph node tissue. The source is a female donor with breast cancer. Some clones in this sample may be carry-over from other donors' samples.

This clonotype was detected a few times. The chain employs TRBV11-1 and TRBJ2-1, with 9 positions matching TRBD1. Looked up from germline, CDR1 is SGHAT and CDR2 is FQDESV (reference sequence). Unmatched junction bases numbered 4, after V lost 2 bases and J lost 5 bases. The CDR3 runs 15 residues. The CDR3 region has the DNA TGTGCCAGCAGCTTACTGAGGACAGGGGACAATGAGCAGTTCTTC. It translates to CASSLLRTGDNEQFF.

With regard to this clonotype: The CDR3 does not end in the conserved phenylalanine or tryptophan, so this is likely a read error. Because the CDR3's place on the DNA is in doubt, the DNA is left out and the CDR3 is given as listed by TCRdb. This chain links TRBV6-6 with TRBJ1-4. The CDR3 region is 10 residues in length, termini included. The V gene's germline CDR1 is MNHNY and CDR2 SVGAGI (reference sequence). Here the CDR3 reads CASRPPSGSY.

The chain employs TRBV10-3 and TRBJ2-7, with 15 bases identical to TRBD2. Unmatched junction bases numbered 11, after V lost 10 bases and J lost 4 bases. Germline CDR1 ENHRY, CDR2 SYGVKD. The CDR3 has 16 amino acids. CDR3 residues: CATGLAGGPPDYEQYF. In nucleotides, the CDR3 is TGTGCCACTGGACTAGCGGGAGGGCCCCCGGATTACGAGCAGTACTTC.

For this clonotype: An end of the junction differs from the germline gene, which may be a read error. The CDR3 loop is CASSCSGQPGASVLTF. CDR3 in DNA: TGTGCCAGCAGTTGCTCCGGACAGCCCGGAGCCAGCGTCCTGACTTTC. This sequence joins TRBV27 and TRBJ2-6, with TRBD1 as a possible D gene (6 bases). The CDR3 totals 16 residues. Germline CDR1 reads MNHEY; CDR2 reads SMNVEV (reference sequence).

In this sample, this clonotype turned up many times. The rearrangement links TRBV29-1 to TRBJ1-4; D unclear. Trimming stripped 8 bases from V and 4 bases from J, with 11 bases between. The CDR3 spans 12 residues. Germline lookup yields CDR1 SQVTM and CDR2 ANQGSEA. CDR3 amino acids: CSSGTYNEKLFF. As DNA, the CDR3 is TGCAGCAGCGGAACTTATAATGAAAAACTGTTTTTT.

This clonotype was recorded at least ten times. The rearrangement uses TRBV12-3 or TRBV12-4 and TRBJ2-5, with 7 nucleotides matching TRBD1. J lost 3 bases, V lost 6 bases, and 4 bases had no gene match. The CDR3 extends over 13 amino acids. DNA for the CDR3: TGTGCCAGCAGATGGGACAGCGAAGAGACCCAGTACTTC. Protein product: CASRWDSEETQYF.

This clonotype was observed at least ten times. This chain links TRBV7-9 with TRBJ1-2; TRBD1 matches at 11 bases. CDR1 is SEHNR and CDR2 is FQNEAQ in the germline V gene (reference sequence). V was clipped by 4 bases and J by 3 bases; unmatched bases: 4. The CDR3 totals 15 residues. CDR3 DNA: TGTGCCAGCAGCTCGGGGACAGGGGGATACTATGGCTACACCTTC. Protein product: CASSSGTGGYYGYTF.

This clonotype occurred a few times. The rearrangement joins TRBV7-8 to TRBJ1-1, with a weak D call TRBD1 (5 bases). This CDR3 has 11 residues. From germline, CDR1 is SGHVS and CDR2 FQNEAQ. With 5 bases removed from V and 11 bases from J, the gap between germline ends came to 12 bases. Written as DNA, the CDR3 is TGTGCCAGCAGCCCGGGACCGGAGGCTTTCTTT. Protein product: CASSPGPEAFF.